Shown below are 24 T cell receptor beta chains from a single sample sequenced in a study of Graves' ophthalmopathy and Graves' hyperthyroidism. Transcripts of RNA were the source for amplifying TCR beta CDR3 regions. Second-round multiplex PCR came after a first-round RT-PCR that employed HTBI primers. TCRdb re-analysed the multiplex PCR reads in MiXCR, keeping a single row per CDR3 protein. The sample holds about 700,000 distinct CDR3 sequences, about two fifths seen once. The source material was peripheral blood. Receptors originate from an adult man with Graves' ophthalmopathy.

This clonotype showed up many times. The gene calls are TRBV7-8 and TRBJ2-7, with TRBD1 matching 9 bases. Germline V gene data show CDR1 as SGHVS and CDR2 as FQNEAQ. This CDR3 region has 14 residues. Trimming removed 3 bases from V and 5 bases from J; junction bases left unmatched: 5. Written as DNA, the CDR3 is TGTGCCAGCAGCTTTGGGACAGGGACGGACGAGCAGTACTTC. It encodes CASSFGTGTDEQYF.

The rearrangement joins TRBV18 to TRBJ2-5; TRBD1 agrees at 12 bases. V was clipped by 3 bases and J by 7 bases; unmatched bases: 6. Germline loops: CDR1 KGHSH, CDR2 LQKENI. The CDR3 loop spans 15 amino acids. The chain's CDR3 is CASSPPGQGAGTQYF. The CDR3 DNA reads TGTGCCAGCTCACCGCCGGGACAGGGGGCTGGGACCCAGTACTTC. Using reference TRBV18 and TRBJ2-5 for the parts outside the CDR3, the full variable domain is NAGVMQNPRHLVRRRGQEARLRCSPMKGHSHVYWYRQLPEEGLKFMVYLQKENIIDESGMPKERFSAEFPKEGPSILRIQQVVRGDSAAYFCASSPPGQGAGTQYFGPGTRLLVL.

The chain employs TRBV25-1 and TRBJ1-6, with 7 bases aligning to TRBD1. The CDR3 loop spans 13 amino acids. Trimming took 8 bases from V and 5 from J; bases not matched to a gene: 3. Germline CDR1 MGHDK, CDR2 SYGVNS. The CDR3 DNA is TGTGCCAGCGGGACAGCCGATAATTCACCCCTCCACTTT. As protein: CASGTADNSPLHF. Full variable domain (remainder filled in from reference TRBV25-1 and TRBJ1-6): EADIYQTPRYLVIGTGKKITLECSQTMGHDKMYWYQQDPGMELHLIHYSYGVNSTEKGDLSSESTVSRIRTEHFPLTLESARPSHTSQYLCASGTADNSPLHFGNGTRLTVT.

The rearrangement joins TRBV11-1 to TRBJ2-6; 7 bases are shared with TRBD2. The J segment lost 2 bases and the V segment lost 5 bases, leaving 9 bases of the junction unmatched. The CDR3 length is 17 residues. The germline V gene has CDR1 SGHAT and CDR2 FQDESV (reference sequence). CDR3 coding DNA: TGTGCCAGCAGCCCCGTAGGGAGGGGAACTGGGGCCAACGTCCTGACTTTC. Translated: CASSPVGRGTGANVLTF.

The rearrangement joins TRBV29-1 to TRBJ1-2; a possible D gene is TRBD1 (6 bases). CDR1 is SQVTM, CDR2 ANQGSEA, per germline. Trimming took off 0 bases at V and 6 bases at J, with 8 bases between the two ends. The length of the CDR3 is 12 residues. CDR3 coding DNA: TGCAGCGTTGAAGATCAGGGGAATGGCTACACCTTC. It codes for CSVEDQGNGYTF.

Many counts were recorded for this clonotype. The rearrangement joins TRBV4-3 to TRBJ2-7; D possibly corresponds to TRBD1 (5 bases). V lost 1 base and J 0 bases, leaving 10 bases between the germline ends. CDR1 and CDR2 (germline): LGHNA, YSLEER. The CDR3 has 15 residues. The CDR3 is CASSQGWTPSYEQYF. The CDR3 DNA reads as TGCGCCAGCAGCCAAGGTTGGACACCCTCCTACGAGCAGTACTTC.

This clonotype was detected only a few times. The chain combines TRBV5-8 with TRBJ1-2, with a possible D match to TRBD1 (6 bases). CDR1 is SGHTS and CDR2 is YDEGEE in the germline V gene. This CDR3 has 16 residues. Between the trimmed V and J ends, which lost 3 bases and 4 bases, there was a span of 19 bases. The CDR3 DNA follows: TGTGCCAGCAGCTCGATGCGTTGGAGGGGGACCTATGGCTACACCTTC. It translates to CASSSMRWRGTYGYTF.

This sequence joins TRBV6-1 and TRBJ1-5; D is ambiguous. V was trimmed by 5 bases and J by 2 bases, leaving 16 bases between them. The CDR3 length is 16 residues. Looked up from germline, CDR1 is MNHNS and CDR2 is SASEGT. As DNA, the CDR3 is TGTGCCAGCAGTCCAGCAACTATTCTTGGCAATCAGCCCCAGCATTTT. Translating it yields CASSPATILGNQPQHF.

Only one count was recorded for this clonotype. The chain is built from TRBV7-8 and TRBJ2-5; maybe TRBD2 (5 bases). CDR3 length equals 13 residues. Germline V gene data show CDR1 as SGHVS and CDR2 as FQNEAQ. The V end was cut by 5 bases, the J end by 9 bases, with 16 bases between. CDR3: CASSRETDGAQYF. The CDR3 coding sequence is TGTGCCAGCAGCAGGGAGACGGATGGGGCCCAGTACTTC.

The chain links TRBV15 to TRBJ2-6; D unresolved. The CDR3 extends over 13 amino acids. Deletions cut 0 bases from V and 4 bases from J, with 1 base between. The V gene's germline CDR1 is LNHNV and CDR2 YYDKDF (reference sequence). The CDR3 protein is CATSREGANVLTF. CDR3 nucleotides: TGTGCCACCAGCAGAGAGGGGGCCAACGTCCTGACTTTC.

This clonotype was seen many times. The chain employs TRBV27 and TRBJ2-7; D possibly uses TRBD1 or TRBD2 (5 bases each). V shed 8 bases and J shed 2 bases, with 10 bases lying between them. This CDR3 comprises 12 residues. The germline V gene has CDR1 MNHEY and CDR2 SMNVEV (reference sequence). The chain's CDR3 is CASQGPAYEQYF. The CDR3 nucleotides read TGTGCCAGCCAGGGACCAGCCTACGAGCAGTACTTC.

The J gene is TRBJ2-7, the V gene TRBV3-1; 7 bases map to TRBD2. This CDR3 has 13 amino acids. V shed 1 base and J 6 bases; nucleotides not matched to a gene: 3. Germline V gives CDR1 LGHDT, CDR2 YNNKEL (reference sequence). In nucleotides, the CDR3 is TGTGCCAGCAGCCAAGTAGGCGGGGGCGAGCAGTACTTC. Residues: CASSQVGGGEQYF.

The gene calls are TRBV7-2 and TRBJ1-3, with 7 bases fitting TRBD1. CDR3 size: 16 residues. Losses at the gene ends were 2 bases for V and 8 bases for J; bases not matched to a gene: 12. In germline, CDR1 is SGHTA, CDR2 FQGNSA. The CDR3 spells CASSLIRQGHGYTIYF. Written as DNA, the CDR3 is TGTGCCAGCAGCTTAATCCGACAGGGACATGGCTACACCATATATTTT.

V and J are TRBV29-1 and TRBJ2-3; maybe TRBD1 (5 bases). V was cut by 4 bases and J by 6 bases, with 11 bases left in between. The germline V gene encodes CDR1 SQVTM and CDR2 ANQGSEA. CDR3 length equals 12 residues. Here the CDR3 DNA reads TGCAGCGTTGGGGGCGGCTTTGATACGCAGTATTTT. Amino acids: CSVGGGFDTQYF.

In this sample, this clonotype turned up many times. The CDR3 coding sequence is TGCAGCGTTGGGGACGCACGCGGAGCTTTCTTT. It yields the protein CSVGDARGAFF. The chain has TRBV29-1 and TRBJ1-1; the D gene is possibly TRBD1 (5 bases). Trimming cost V 4 bases and J 10 bases, with 13 bases left between them. The germline gives CDR1 SQVTM, CDR2 ANQGSEA. The CDR3 is 11 residues long.

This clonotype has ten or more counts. CDR3 sequence: CAISGQDLYEQYF. The DNA of the CDR3 is TGTGCCATCAGTGGACAAGACCTCTACGAGCAGTACTTC. This chain joins TRBV10-3 and TRBJ2-7; D remains ambiguous. The CDR3 runs 13 residues. The germline V gene encodes CDR1 ENHRY and CDR2 SYGVKD. The V and J ends lost 4 bases and 3 bases respectively, with 10 bases between them.

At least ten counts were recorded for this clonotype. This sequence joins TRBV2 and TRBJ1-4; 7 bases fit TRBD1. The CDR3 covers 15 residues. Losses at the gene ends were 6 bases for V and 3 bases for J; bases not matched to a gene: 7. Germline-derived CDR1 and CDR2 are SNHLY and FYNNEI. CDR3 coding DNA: TGTGCCAGCAGCCCGAGGGACAGAGCTAATGAAAAACTGTTTTTT. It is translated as CASSPRDRANEKLFF.

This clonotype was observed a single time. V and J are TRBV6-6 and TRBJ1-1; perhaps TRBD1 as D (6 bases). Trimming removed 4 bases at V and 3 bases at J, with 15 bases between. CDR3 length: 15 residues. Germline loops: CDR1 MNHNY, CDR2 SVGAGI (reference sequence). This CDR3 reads CASSLAGVMDTEAFF. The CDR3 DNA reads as TGTGCCAGCAGTTTAGCAGGGGTCATGGACACTGAAGCTTTCTTT.

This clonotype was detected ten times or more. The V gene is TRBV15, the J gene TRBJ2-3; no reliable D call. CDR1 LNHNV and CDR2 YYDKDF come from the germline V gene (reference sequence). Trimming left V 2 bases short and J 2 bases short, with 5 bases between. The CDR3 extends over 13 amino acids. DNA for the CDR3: TGTGCCACCAGCAGACTGACCACAGATACGCAGTATTTT. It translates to CATSRLTTDTQYF.

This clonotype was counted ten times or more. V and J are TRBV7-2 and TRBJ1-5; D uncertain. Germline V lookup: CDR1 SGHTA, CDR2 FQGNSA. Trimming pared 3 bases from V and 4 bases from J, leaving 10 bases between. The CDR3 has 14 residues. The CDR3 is CASSLGSYNQPQHF. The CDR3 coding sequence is TGTGCCAGCAGCTTGGGGTCCTATAATCAGCCCCAGCATTTT.

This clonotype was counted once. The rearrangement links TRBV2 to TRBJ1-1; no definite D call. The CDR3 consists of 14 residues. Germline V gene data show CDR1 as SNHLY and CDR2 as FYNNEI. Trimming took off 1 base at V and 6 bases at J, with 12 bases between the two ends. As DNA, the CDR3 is TGTGCCAGCAGTGAAGTAGGTGCGTCCCCTGAAGCTTTCTTT. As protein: CASSEVGASPEAFF.

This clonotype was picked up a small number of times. The CDR3 DNA reads TGTGCCAGCAGCCAAGTTGTGACAGGGGTTGAAAAACTGTTTTTT. The encoded protein is CASSQVVTGVEKLFF. The J gene is TRBJ1-4, the V gene TRBV3-1; 8 nucleotides agree with TRBD1. Germline CDR1 and CDR2: LGHDT and YNNKEL (reference sequence). The CDR3 is 15 residues long. V gave up 1 base and J gave up 7 bases; unmatched junction bases: 5.

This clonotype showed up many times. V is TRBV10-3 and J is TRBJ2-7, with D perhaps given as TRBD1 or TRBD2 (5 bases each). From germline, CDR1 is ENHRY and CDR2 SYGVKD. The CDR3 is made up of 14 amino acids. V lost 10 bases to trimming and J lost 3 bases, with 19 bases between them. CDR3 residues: CATSRGHNLYEQYF. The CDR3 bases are TGTGCCACCTCCCGGGGCCACAACCTCTACGAGCAGTACTTC.

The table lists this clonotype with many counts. DNA of the CDR3: TGTGCCAGCAGCCGGGCCGAATTTTACACCTTC. Protein sequence: CASSRAEFYTF. The rearrangement joins TRBV5-6 to TRBJ1-2; D is ambiguous. In germline, CDR1 is SGHDT, CDR2 YYEEEE. V was pared by 4 bases and J by 11 bases, with 12 bases between. The length of the CDR3 is 11 residues.